A single sample gave rise to the 25 T cell receptor beta chains below, sequenced in a study of B cell selection in AIRE deficiency. Measured with immunoSEQ multiplex PCR; TCRdb has only the in-frame clones, and not every one. There are around 14,000 clones in the sample; about 92% occur only once, and roughly 1% lies in the top ten. The regulatory T cell sort gate was CD4+CD25hiCD127low/negative. Sequencing was carried out using Tregs sorted from PBMCs. The receptors here all came from a human donor with AIRE deficiency.

The gene calls are TRBV11-2 and TRBJ1-2; 11 bases map to TRBD1. The CDR3 covers 15 residues. V shed 1 base and J 4 bases; nucleotides not matched to a gene: 2. CDR1 SGHAT and CDR2 FQNNGV come from the germline V gene. CDR3 loop: CASSLGTGGIYGYTF. In nucleotides, the CDR3 is TGTGCCAGCAGCTTAGGGACAGGGGGCATCTATGGCTACACCTTC.

This CDR3 is CASSGTGLRPQHF. The CDR3, as DNA: TGTGCCAGCAGCGGGACAGGGTTACGGCCCCAGCATTTT. The chain recombines TRBV27 with TRBJ1-5; TRBD1 matches at 9 bases. CDR1 and CDR2 from the germline V gene are MNHEY and SMNVEV (reference sequence). CDR3 length: 13 residues. Losses at the gene ends were 6 bases for V and 9 bases for J; bases not matched to a gene: 6.

The chain joins TRBV6-5 to TRBJ2-7; 10 nucleotides align to TRBD2. Germline V CDR1 and CDR2: MNHEY, SVGAGI. This CDR3 has 15 residues. The J segment lost 12 bases and the V segment lost 7 bases, leaving 18 bases of the junction unmatched. The CDR3 DNA is TGTGCCAGCACCCGCAAGAGGGGACTAGCGACCGTCCTGTACTTC. It yields the protein CASTRKRGLATVLYF.

The chain recombines TRBV6-1 with TRBJ2-7; no clear D gene. Germline assignment: CDR1 MNHNS and CDR2 SASEGT. V lost 7 bases and J 3 bases, leaving 13 bases between the germline ends. CDR3 length: 13 amino acids. The DNA for the CDR3 is TGTGCCAGCAAGGCGAACACGTTCTACGAGCAGTACTTC. It is translated as CASKANTFYEQYF.

The chain combines TRBV5-1 with TRBJ2-1; 11 positions match TRBD2. The CDR3 is made up of 18 amino acids. The germline gives CDR1 SGHRS, CDR2 YFSETQ. After removal of 2 bases from V and 1 base from J, the junction contained 8 bases not matched to a gene. The CDR3, as DNA: TGCGCCAGCAGCTTCCTTCTAGCGGGAGGAGGGTCCTACAATGAGCAGTTCTTC. This gives the protein CASSFLLAGGGSYNEQFF.

The chain joins TRBV20-1 to TRBJ2-7; D unresolved. The CDR3 covers 11 residues. Trimming cost V 3 bases and J 1 base, with 4 bases left between them. CDR1 is DFQATT and CDR2 is SNEGSKA in the germline V gene (reference sequence). This CDR3 reads CSASGSYEQYF. CDR3 bases: TGCAGTGCTAGCGGTTCCTACGAGCAGTACTTC.

The chain employs TRBV2 and TRBJ1-2; D possibly corresponds to TRBD1 (5 bases). The germline V and J ends were trimmed by 5 bases and 8 bases, with 15 bases remaining between them. The germline CDR1 and CDR2 sequences are SNHLY and FYNNEI. This CDR3 region has 13 residues. CDR3 loop: CASSFRTPWGYTF. CDR3 nucleotide sequence: TGTGCCAGCAGTTTCCGGACACCTTGGGGCTACACCTTC.

Turning to this clone: Mismatch with germline at one junction end may stem from a read error. The chain couples TRBV7-8 to TRBJ1-2; D gene unclear. The CDR3 consists of 14 residues. The germline gives CDR1 SGHVS, CDR2 FQNEAQ. The CDR3 sequence: CASSQTVLLYGYTF. CDR3 sequence (DNA): TGCGCCAGCAGCCAAACGGTGTTATTGTATGGCTACACCTTC.

The chain combines TRBV28 with TRBJ2-5; D is perhaps TRBD2 (7 bases). Deletions cut 3 bases from V and 4 bases from J, with 12 bases between. The CDR3 extends over 14 amino acids. Germline loops: CDR1 MDHEN, CDR2 SYDVKM. CDR3 nucleotide sequence: TGTGCCAGCAGTTTCGTGGCGGGGGCAGAGACCCAGTACTTC. The encoded protein is CASSFVAGAETQYF.

The CDR3: CATSRDQFGGAGYTF. DNA of the CDR3: TGTGCCACCAGCAGAGATCAATTCGGGGGTGCAGGCTACACCTTC. The V and J genes are TRBV15 and TRBJ1-2; maybe TRBD1 (5 bases). Germline V gene data show CDR1 as LNHNV and CDR2 as YYDKDF (reference sequence). CDR3 length: 15 residues. V was trimmed by 0 bases and J by 8 bases, leaving 16 bases between them.

The sample holds one count of this clone. This rearrangement joins TRBV5-5 to TRBJ2-5, with D tentatively TRBD2 (5 bases). Per the germline V gene, CDR1 is SGHKS and CDR2 is YYEKEE (reference sequence). The CDR3 is 15 amino acids. V was clipped by 0 bases and J by 4 bases, with 13 bases between them. The CDR3 is CASSLAGSRTETQYF. CDR3 DNA sequence: TGTGCCAGCAGCTTGGCGGGGAGCCGAACAGAGACCCAGTACTTC. The entire variable domain, with the rest obtained from reference TRBV5-5 and TRBJ2-5, is as follows: DAGVTQSPTHLIKTRGQQVTLRCSPISGHKSVSWYQQVLGQGPQFIFQYYEKEERGRGNFPDRFSARQFPNYSSELNVNALLLGDSALYLCASSLAGSRTETQYFGPGTRLLVL.

The CDR3 nucleotides read TGTGCCAGCAGCTCCCAGGCGGGTTCCTACGAGCAGTACTTC. Protein: CASSSQAGSYEQYF. V is TRBV7-6 and J is TRBJ2-7; TRBD2 is a possible D gene (5 bases). Germline CDR1 reads SGHVS; CDR2 reads FNYEAQ. The V and J ends lost 4 bases and 1 base respectively, with 11 bases between them. The length of the CDR3 is 14 residues.

The chain uses TRBV2 and TRBJ2-1; D is unclear. Trimming shortened V by 10 bases and J by 8 bases, and 6 bases separated the two germline ends. Germline-derived CDR1 and CDR2 are SNHLY and FYNNEI. This CDR3 is 9 amino acids long. The CDR3 sequence: CAIRHEQFF. CDR3 bases: TGTGCCATACGCCATGAGCAGTTCTTC. Drawing the rest from reference TRBV2 and TRBJ2-1, the complete variable domain is EPEVTQTPSHQVTQMGQEVILRCVPISNHLYFYWYRQILGQKVEFLVSFYNNEISEKSEIFDDQFSVERPDGSNFTLKIRSTKLEDSAMYFCAIRHEQFFGPGTRLTVL.

The genes are TRBV27 and TRBJ2-4; the match to TRBD2 covers 7 bases. CDR1 is MNHEY and CDR2 is SMNVEV in the germline V gene (reference sequence). Trimming took 3 bases from V and 0 from J; bases not matched to a gene: 5. CDR3 length equals 16 residues. The DNA of the CDR3 is TGTGCCAGCAGTTTCGGAGGGAGGGTAGCCAAAAACATTCAGTACTTC. The encoded protein is CASSFGGRVAKNIQYF.

As for this clone: Its ends do not fully match the called genes, so a read error is possible. Other DNA sequences in the sample encode the same CDR3. V is TRBV7-2 and J is TRBJ1-5; possibly TRBD1 for D (6 bases). This CDR3 is built from 15 residues. Germline CDR1 reads SGHTA; CDR2 reads FQGNSA. CDR3 DNA sequence: TGTGCCAGTAGCTTGGGGGGCACCAGCAATCAGCCCCAGCATTTT. Residues: CASSLGGTSNQPQHF.

The chain combines TRBV19 with TRBJ1-1, with D tentatively TRBD1 (6 bases). V gave up 3 bases and J gave up 1 base, with 6 bases separating them. The CDR3 spans 13 residues. Per the germline V gene, CDR1 is LNHDA and CDR2 is SQIVND (reference sequence). This CDR3 is CASSMGQNTEAFF. CDR3 nucleotides: TGTGCCAGTAGTATGGGACAGAACACTGAAGCTTTCTTT.

The CDR3 protein is CASSRPGQGITEQYF. The CDR3 DNA reads as TGTGCCAGCAGCAGACCGGGACAGGGAATTACCGAGCAGTACTTC. The V gene is TRBV6-5, the J gene TRBJ2-7, with TRBD1 matching over 9 bases. CDR3 length equals 15 residues. Germline V gene sequence: CDR1 MNHEY, CDR2 SVGAGI. Trimming removed 6 bases from V and 6 bases from J; junction bases left unmatched: 12.

This clone was seen only a few times. The chain recombines TRBV7-2 with TRBJ2-2; possibly TRBD2 for D (5 bases). V was clipped by 5 bases and J by 2 bases, with 9 bases between them. The CDR3 totals 14 residues. Germline V CDR1 and CDR2: SGHTA, FQGNSA. The CDR3 DNA reads TGTGCCAGCAGCCCGCGGACTAACACCGGGGAGCTGTTTTTT. As protein: CASSPRTNTGELFF.

The chain couples TRBV18 to TRBJ1-6; weak D call: TRBD1 (5 bases). The germline gives CDR1 KGHSH, CDR2 LQKENI. V shed 0 bases and J shed 5 bases, with 8 bases lying between them. The CDR3 loop spans 15 amino acids. DNA for the CDR3: TGTGCCAGCTCACCACCGGTCAGGGATAATTCACCCCTCCACTTT. It specifies CASSPPVRDNSPLHF.

Comment on this clone: A junction boundary mismatches the germline segment, possibly from a read error. The J gene is TRBJ2-3, the V gene TRBV7-9; 11 bases line up with TRBD2. Germline V gene sequence: CDR1 SEHNR, CDR2 FQNEAQ (reference sequence). The CDR3 is 13 amino acids. The CDR3 DNA is TGTGCCAGCAGCATAGCGGGAGGGGATACGCAGTATTTT. Translating gives CASSIAGGDTQYF.

This clone was observed a handful of times. The V call is TRBV6-1, the J call TRBJ2-7; D is unclear. With 9 bases removed from V and 3 bases from J, the gap between germline ends came to 15 bases. This CDR3 comprises 13 residues. Germline assignment: CDR1 MNHNS and CDR2 SASEGT. The CDR3 region is CASGIGPFYEQYF. CDR3 in DNA: TGTGCCAGTGGGATAGGACCTTTCTACGAGCAGTACTTC.

The chain recombines TRBV9 with TRBJ1-1; D gene ambiguous. The V end lost 2 bases, the J end lost 1 base, and 15 bases lay between the germline ends. The CDR3 length is 16 residues. Germline assignment: CDR1 SGDLS and CDR2 YYNGEE. This CDR3 reads CASSVPEAIKNTEAFF. The CDR3 DNA reads as TGTGCCAGCAGCGTTCCTGAAGCCATTAAGAACACTGAAGCTTTCTTT.

V and J are TRBV5-1 and TRBJ2-1, with D unclear. CDR1 and CDR2 (germline): SGHRS, YFSETQ. This CDR3 has 14 residues. The germline V and J ends were trimmed by 5 bases and 6 bases, with 15 bases remaining between them. The chain's CDR3 is CASRATDRSNEQFF. CDR3 nucleotide sequence: TGCGCCAGCAGGGCCACGGACCGATCCAATGAGCAGTTCTTC.

This chain connects TRBV5-1 to TRBJ2-3; 10 bases match TRBD2. The trim removed 2 bases at V and 0 bases at J, leaving 9 bases unmatched. Germline V gene data show CDR1 as SGHRS and CDR2 as YFSETQ. There are 18 residues in the CDR3. The CDR3 reads CASSFWTSGPVSTDTQYF. The CDR3 bases are TGCGCCAGCAGCTTTTGGACTAGCGGCCCTGTTAGCACAGATACGCAGTATTTT.

The chain uses TRBV7-9 and TRBJ2-1; D call uncertain. Germline assignment: CDR1 SEHNR and CDR2 FQNEAQ (reference sequence). The V and J ends lost 5 bases and 0 bases respectively, with 14 bases between them. The CDR3 length is 16 residues. CDR3: CASSPEGRNSYNEQFF. In DNA, the CDR3 is TGTGCCAGCAGCCCAGAAGGACGGAACTCCTACAATGAGCAGTTCTTC. Full variable domain (rest looked up from reference TRBV7-9 and TRBJ2-1): DTGVSQNPRHKITKRGQNVTFRCDPISEHNRLYWYRQTLGQGPEFLTYFQNEAQLEKSRLLSDRFSAERPKGSFSTLEIQRTEQGDSAMYLCASSPEGRNSYNEQFFGPGTRLTVL.